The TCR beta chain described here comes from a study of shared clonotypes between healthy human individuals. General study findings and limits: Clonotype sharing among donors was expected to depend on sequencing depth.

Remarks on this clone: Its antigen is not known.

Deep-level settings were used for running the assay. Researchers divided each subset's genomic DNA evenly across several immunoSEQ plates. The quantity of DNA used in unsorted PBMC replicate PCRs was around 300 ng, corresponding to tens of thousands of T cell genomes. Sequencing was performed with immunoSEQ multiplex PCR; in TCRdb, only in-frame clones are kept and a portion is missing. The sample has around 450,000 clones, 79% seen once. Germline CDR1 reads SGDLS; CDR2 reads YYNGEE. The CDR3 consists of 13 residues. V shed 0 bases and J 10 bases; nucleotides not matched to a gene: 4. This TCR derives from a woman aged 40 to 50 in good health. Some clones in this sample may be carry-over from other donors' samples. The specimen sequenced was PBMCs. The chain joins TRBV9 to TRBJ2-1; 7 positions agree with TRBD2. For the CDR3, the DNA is TGTGCCAGCAGCGTAGGTGGGCGGGAGGAGCAGTTCTTC. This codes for CASSVGGREEQFF.